The 18 T cell receptor beta chains in this list originate from one sample, sequenced in a study of a mutant IDH1 vaccine in newly diagnosed glioma. Assay: immunoSEQ multiplex PCR; the TCRdb copy retains only in-frame clones and omits some. The sample has about 56,000 clones; approximately 87% are singletons. For these receptors, no antigen is known. As for time point: week 23, last vaccination. Each vaccine dose was 300 ug of mutant IDH1 20-mer peptide, with topical imiquimod. The sequences come from PBMCs, collected from a glioma patient whose treatment included an IDH1 peptide vaccine. The receptors were sampled from a man aged 40-49 years with glioma.

The chain joins TRBV9 to TRBJ2-1, with D possibly called TRBD1 or TRBD2 (5 bases each). V lost 3 bases and J 0 bases, leaving 22 bases between the germline ends. The CDR3 sequence is 19 residues long. The germline gives CDR1 SGDLS, CDR2 YYNGEE. The CDR3 region has the DNA TGTGCCAGCAGCGGACGGGACGGCATACTGGGGAGCTCCTACAATGAGCAGTTCTTC. Translation: CASSGRDGILGSSYNEQFF.

J is TRBJ1-1 and V is TRBV11-3; 7 nucleotides align to TRBD1. The CDR3 consists of 14 residues. V trimming: 5 bases; J trimming: 1 base; junction bases outside the gene matches: 4. Germline V gene sequence: CDR1 SGHNT, CDR2 YENEEA. The CDR3 region is CASSRGGSNTEAFF. CDR3 coding DNA: TGTGCCAGCAGCCGAGGGGGCTCGAACACTGAAGCTTTCTTT.

The chain has TRBV7-9 and TRBJ1-1; D might be TRBD1 (5 bases). V was cut by 5 bases and J by 3 bases, with 13 bases left in between. Germline CDR1 SEHNR, CDR2 FQNEAQ (reference sequence). The CDR3 sequence is 14 residues long. The DNA for the CDR3 is TGTGCCAGCAGCCGGCGACAGACTCACACTGAAGCTTTCTTT. This encodes CASSRRQTHTEAFF.

J is TRBJ2-3 and V is TRBV7-8; tentative D call: TRBD1 (5 bases). Germline CDR1 and CDR2: SGHVS and FQNEAQ. The CDR3 extends over 14 amino acids. The V end lost 3 bases, the J end lost 2 bases, and 9 bases lay between the germline ends. The CDR3 here is CASSLQGSTDTQYF. The CDR3 DNA follows: TGTGCCAGCAGCTTGCAGGGCTCCACAGATACGCAGTATTTT.

V and J are TRBV2 and TRBJ2-2, with a tentative D call TRBD2 (5 bases). V lost 6 bases and J 4 bases, leaving 12 bases between the germline ends. This CDR3 contains 14 residues. The germline V gene has CDR1 SNHLY and CDR2 FYNNEI. CDR3 residues: CASRPGDLTGELFF. CDR3 in DNA: TGTGCCAGCAGGCCCGGGGATCTCACCGGGGAGCTGTTTTTT.

The chain combines TRBV18 with TRBJ1-2; D ambiguous. Germline V CDR1 and CDR2: KGHSH, LQKENI. This CDR3 has 13 amino acids. The ends were cut back, 3 bases at V and 5 bases at J, with 10 bases in the middle. This chain's CDR3 is CASSPATEYGYTF. The CDR3, as DNA: TGTGCCAGCTCACCTGCGACTGAGTATGGCTACACCTTC.

In this sample, this clone turned up once. CDR3: CASSQDTGTYEQYF. The CDR3 DNA is TGCGCCAGCAGCCAAGATACAGGGACCTACGAGCAGTACTTC. The V and J genes are TRBV4-3 and TRBJ2-7; tentatively, D is TRBD1 (6 bases). CDR3 length: 14 residues. Deletions cut 0 bases from V and 2 bases from J, with 8 bases between. Germline CDR1 reads LGHNA; CDR2 reads YSLEER.

This clone was observed a handful of times. The chain is built from TRBV4-2 and TRBJ1-2; unclear D gene. The CDR3 is 18 amino acids. CDR1 is LGHNA and CDR2 is YNFKEQ in the germline V gene. V was pared by 5 bases and J by 0 bases, with 22 bases between. Here the CDR3 DNA reads TGTGCCAGCAGCTTGACCCCTGGAGAGTCGGCATCTAACTATGGCTACACCTTC. Protein: CASSLTPGESASNYGYTF.

The gene calls are TRBV11-3 and TRBJ2-2; 12 nucleotides match TRBD2. V lost 2 bases, J lost 6 bases, and 4 bases stayed unmatched. Germline V gene data show CDR1 as SGHNT and CDR2 as YENEEA. CDR3 length equals 16 residues. The CDR3 coding sequence is TGTGCCAGCAGCTTACGGACTAGCGGGATATCCGGGGAGCTGTTTTTT. It translates to CASSLRTSGISGELFF. Based on the CDR3 plus reference TRBV11-3 and TRBJ2-2, the full variable domain is EAGVVQSPRYKIIEKKQPVAFWCNPISGHNTLYWYLQNLGQGPELLIRYENEEAVDDSQLPKDRFSAERLKGVDSTLKIQPAELGDSAVYLCASSLRTSGISGELFFGEGSRLTVL.

The genes are TRBV11-3 and TRBJ2-2; possibly TRBD1 for D (5 bases). Germline V gene data show CDR1 as SGHNT and CDR2 as YENEEA. Between the trimmed V and J ends, which lost 5 bases and 1 base, there was a span of 11 bases. CDR3 length: 15 residues. CDR3 residues: CASSSRTMNTGELFF. CDR3 bases: TGTGCCAGCAGCAGCCGGACAATGAACACCGGGGAGCTGTTTTTT.

In this sample, this clone turned up once. This chain joins TRBV6-4 and TRBJ2-2; 11 positions match TRBD2. Trimming took 0 bases from V and 5 from J; bases not matched to a gene: 8. Germline V gives CDR1 MRHNA, CDR2 SNTAGT. The CDR3 extends over 18 amino acids. CDR3 coding DNA: TGTGCCAGCAGTGACTCCCGTAGCGGGAGGGACTCTACCGGGGAGCTGTTTTTT. This sequence encodes CASSDSRSGRDSTGELFF.

This clone turned up a few times. The genes are TRBV4-2 and TRBJ2-7; D unresolved. The V gene lost 0 bases and the J gene lost 0 bases, with 15 bases spanning the gap. Germline loops: CDR1 LGHNA, CDR2 YNFKEQ. The CDR3 runs 17 residues. CDR3 loop: CASSQDLTLYSSYEQYF. The CDR3 DNA is TGTGCCAGCAGCCAAGATCTAACGCTCTATAGCTCCTACGAGCAGTACTTC.

This chain connects TRBV19 to TRBJ1-4; D possibly corresponds to TRBD1 (5 bases). The germline V gene has CDR1 LNHDA and CDR2 SQIVND (reference sequence). V gave up 6 bases and J gave up 8 bases, with 16 bases separating them. The CDR3 consists of 14 residues. CDR3 region: CASRAVGPWEKLFF. CDR3 nucleotide sequence: TGTGCCAGTAGAGCCGTGGGGCCTTGGGAAAAACTGTTTTTT. The full variable domain, its missing parts supplied by reference TRBV19 and TRBJ1-4, is DGGITQSPKYLFRKEGQNVTLSCEQNLNHDAMYWYRQDPGQGLRLIYYSQIVNDFQKGDIAEGYSVSREKKESFPLTVTSAQKNPTAFYLCASRAVGPWEKLFFGSGTQLSVL.

V and J are TRBV5-1 and TRBJ1-6, with 7 bases identical to TRBD1. The germline V gene has CDR1 SGHRS and CDR2 YFSETQ. The CDR3 runs to 16 residues. With 0 bases clipped from V and 7 bases from J, the junction kept 7 bases outside the gene matches. The CDR3 nucleotides are TGCGCCAGCAGCTTGGGAACAGGGGTTGGGAATTCACCCCTCCACTTT. Translation gives CASSLGTGVGNSPLHF.

This clone has only one observation. The rearrangement links TRBV6-5 to TRBJ1-5; 11 bases map to TRBD1. Germline loops: CDR1 MNHEY, CDR2 SVGAGI. The CDR3 loop spans 16 amino acids. Unmatched junction bases numbered 5, after V lost 2 bases and J lost 5 bases. CDR3 sequence: CASSYNGQGAHQPQHF. The CDR3 bases are TGTGCCAGCAGTTACAATGGACAGGGGGCGCATCAGCCCCAGCATTTT.

The rearrangement links TRBV5-1 to TRBJ2-3; unclear D gene. V dropped 1 base and J dropped 5 bases, with 14 bases sitting between them. This CDR3 spans 15 amino acids. Germline assignment: CDR1 SGHRS and CDR2 YFSETQ. CDR3: CASSLSGSSQDTQYF. CDR3 in DNA: TGCGCCAGCAGCTTGTCTGGTAGCTCACAAGATACGCAGTATTTT.

V is TRBV10-3 and J is TRBJ1-2; no definite D call. CDR1 and CDR2 (germline): ENHRY, SYGVKD. Trimming shortened V by 5 bases and J by 2 bases, and 12 bases separated the two germline ends. The CDR3 loop spans 14 amino acids. In nucleotides, the CDR3 is TGTGCCATCAGTAGTTTAACAGAAAACTATGGCTACACCTTC. Its protein product is CAISSLTENYGYTF.

This chain uses TRBV9 with TRBJ2-7, with a possible D match to TRBD2 (5 bases). V was clipped by 3 bases and J by 7 bases, with 17 bases between them. This CDR3 region has 14 residues. CDR1 and CDR2 from the germline V gene are SGDLS and YYNGEE. CDR3 sequence (DNA): TGTGCCAGCAGCGCCACTAGGACCCTAGGGGAGCAGTACTTC. Translation gives CASSATRTLGEQYF.